This T cell receptor (beta chain) was found in a study of blood T cell repertoires in COVID-19. This CDR3 has 14 residues. Per germline, CDR1 LGHDT and CDR2 YNNKEL (reference sequence). With 4 bases removed from V and 0 bases from J, the gap between germline ends came to 6 bases. Sequencing used immunoSEQ multiplex PCR; TCRdb keeps in-frame clones, though not all of them. The sample records 150,000 or so clones, approximately 85% being singletons. This clone was recorded a few times. Sequenced input: peripheral blood. The receptor comes from a man aged 60 to 69 with COVID-19, enrolled during active disease. The genes are TRBV3-1 (or the pseudogene TRBV3-2) and TRBJ2-2; D unresolved. Written as DNA, the CDR3 is TGTGCCAGCAGCCTGCGATCGAACACCGGGGAGCTGTTTTTT. Its translation: CASSLRSNTGELFF.